Presented here are 8 T cell receptor beta chains from one specimen sequenced in a study of beta chain features in type 1 diabetes. Findings and limits, study-wide: Moderate yet significant TCRB CDR3 shortening was seen in Type 1 diabetes patients in all four CD4+ subsets.

Expressed TCRB transcripts were sequenced, since all the RNA that had been isolated was reverse transcribed. The data were produced by immunoSEQ multiplex PCR, yet TCRdb's version contains in-frame clones alone and is incomplete. Found here are about 250,000 clones, about a tenth of them singletons; the top ten hold approximately 0.017%. Which antigens these TCRs recognize remains unknown. The sample comprised naive CD4+ T cells from blood. The receptors shown here come from a man between 25 and 39 years old with type 1 diabetes.

The chain carries TRBV30 and TRBJ2-7; D is ambiguous. CDR3 length: 13 amino acids. Germline V gene sequence: CDR1 GTSNPN, CDR2 SVGIG (reference sequence). Trimming cost V 3 bases and J 7 bases, with 16 bases left between them. The CDR3 nucleotides read TGTGCCTGGAGCTCTCGTTCGGGTGGGGAGCAGTACTTC. This codes for CAWSSRSGGEQYF.

Remarks on this clone: One end of the junction fails to match germline, which may point to a read error. The V call is TRBV2, the J call TRBJ2-7; perhaps TRBD2 as D (6 bases). Per the germline V gene, CDR1 is SNHLY and CDR2 is FYNNEI. The CDR3 covers 13 residues. The CDR3: CASSEGGNSEQYF. For the CDR3, the DNA is TGTGCCAGCAGCGAAGGCGGGAACAGCGAGCAGTACTTC.

This chain uses TRBV25-1 with TRBJ1-6, with unresolved D. V was clipped by 5 bases and J by 9 bases, with 11 bases between them. The V gene's germline CDR1 is MGHDK and CDR2 SYGVNS. This CDR3 region has 13 residues. CDR3 in DNA: TGTGCCAGCAGTCAGCGGAGATTTTCACCCCTCCACTTT. This encodes CASSQRRFSPLHF.

The genes are TRBV9 and TRBJ1-1, with a possible D match to TRBD1 (5 bases). Germline lookup yields CDR1 SGDLS and CDR2 YYNGEE. The CDR3 has 17 amino acids. Trimming removed 0 bases from V and 7 bases from J, with 22 bases in between. The DNA of the CDR3 is TGTGCCAGCAGCGTAGAACCCGGCGCGGGACGGATCGGTGAAGCTTTCTTT. Translating it yields CASSVEPGAGRIGEAFF.

This clone has only a few counts. This sequence joins TRBV27 and TRBJ1-2; tentative D call: TRBD1 (5 bases). Germline V gene data show CDR1 as MNHEY and CDR2 as SMNVEV (reference sequence). Trimming stripped 5 bases from V and 2 bases from J, with 9 bases between. The CDR3 has 13 amino acids. CDR3 DNA sequence: TGTGCCAGCAGTGGCAGACAGAACTATGGCTACACCTTC. It specifies CASSGRQNYGYTF.

This sequence joins TRBV18 and TRBJ2-1; no reliable D call. Germline-derived CDR1 and CDR2 are KGHSH and LQKENI. The CDR3 is 12 amino acids. Trimming took off 3 bases at V and 4 bases at J, with 4 bases between the two ends. DNA of the CDR3: TGTGCCAGCTCACCTCAATACAATGAGCAGTTCTTC. Amino acid sequence: CASSPQYNEQFF.

The sample holds one count of this clone. The chain recombines TRBV4-1 with TRBJ2-7; D is ambiguous. V lost 6 bases and J 2 bases, leaving 17 bases between the germline ends. The germline gives CDR1 MGHRA, CDR2 YSYEKL. The CDR3 has 15 amino acids. CDR3: CASSPADSPTYEQYF. In nucleotides, the CDR3 is TGCGCCAGCAGTCCGGCGGATAGTCCGACCTACGAGCAGTACTTC.

This clone appeared a few times. The chain carries TRBV5-6 and TRBJ2-5; maybe TRBD2 (5 bases). Germline-derived CDR1 and CDR2 are SGHDT and YYEEEE. The CDR3 runs 13 residues. The germline V and J ends were trimmed by 4 bases and 0 bases, with 7 bases remaining between them. This CDR3 reads CASSIGNQETQYF. CDR3 coding DNA: TGTGCCAGCAGCATCGGGAACCAAGAGACCCAGTACTTC.